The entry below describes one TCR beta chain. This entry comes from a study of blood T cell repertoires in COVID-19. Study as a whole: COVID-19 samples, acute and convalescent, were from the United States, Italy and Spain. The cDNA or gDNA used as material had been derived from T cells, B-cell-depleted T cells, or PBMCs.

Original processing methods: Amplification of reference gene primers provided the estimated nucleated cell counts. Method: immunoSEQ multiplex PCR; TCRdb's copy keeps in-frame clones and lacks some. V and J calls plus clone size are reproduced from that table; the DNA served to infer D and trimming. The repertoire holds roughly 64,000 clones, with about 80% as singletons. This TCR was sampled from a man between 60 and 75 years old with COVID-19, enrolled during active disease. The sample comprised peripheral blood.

CDR3 amino acids: CASSPSSGEQFF. CDR3 sequence (DNA): TGTGCCAGCAGCCCGAGCTCCGGTGAGCAGTTCTTC. The chain links TRBV6-5 to TRBJ2-1; D is ambiguous. The CDR3 has 12 amino acids. Trimming stripped 6 bases from V and 9 bases from J, with 12 bases between. The germline V gene has CDR1 MNHEY and CDR2 SVGAGI.